Sequencing of this T cell receptor (beta chain) was carried out in a study of cytomegalovirus exposure and HLA in healthy donors (dated by TCRdb to about 2017). Study-wide context: An earlier analysis of a few hundred of the donors reported under 300 Gb of sequence data and about 120 million unique TCR beta sequences obtained from roughly 180 million T cells. Across some 400 genotyped donors of the cohort, an average of about 220,000 unique TCR beta nucleotide sequences per donor were sequenced, and roughly a sixth of those sequences were non-productive. Four to six DR-DQ haplotypes were handled as single units for association and clustering, since linkage in the cohort was strong. To decide whether each TCR beta V gene segment behaved as functional or pseudogenic, an earlier analysis of 587 of the donors relied on high-throughput TCR beta sequencing. Rather than drawing on any new phenotypic data, the later analysis identified candidate immune exposures from TCR beta sequences and the way those sequences occurred across donors. Approximately 310 gigabases of sequencing data and around 88 million unique TCR sequences made up an early release that covered over 550 HLA-typed donors. The study aimed to test whether signatures of past pathogen exposure could be identified by cataloging public T cell receptors. The study used immunosequencing to profile the T cell repertoires of 670 or so subjects and linked those repertoires to cytomegalovirus serostatus. A later analysis re-examined previously published TCR beta repertoires from 610 or so donors and added high-resolution HLA genotyping to investigate patterns of TCR occurrence. Every discovery cohort repertoire had been produced on one sequencing platform. Alongside the repertoire data, information on donor age, sex, ethnicity and CMV serostatus was compiled. Typing coverage varied by locus: roughly 629-630 donors for A, B, C, DRB1 and DQB1; under 550 for DQA1; more than 600 for DPA1; roughly 450 for DPB1. In addition to the first cohort of several hundred subjects, a separate validation cohort of approximately 110 different subjects was used. In a later genetic analysis, genome-wide SNP genotypes for about three fifths of the roughly 670 donors were used, and that subset was treated as a discovery cohort. Class I and class II HLA loci were covered by the typing at four-digit resolution. The study combined high-throughput TCR immunosequencing, statistical association of individual TCRs with disease status, and machine learning to predict cytomegalovirus infection status. The genetic ancestry cluster associated with self-reported Caucasian donors included 81% of the roughly 360 genotyped donors. What the research found in general, with its limitations: The classifier was reported to diagnose cytomegalovirus status with high specificity and sensitivity in both the original cohort and the validation cohort. According to a later analysis, TCR association rates differed among HLA loci, with DRB1 alleles showing the most associated TCRs and HLA-C alleles showing the fewest. The study gave a list of around 170 TCR beta chains associated with cytomegalovirus. Because counts were too low, fewer than 20 rarely observed V segments, including chromosome 9 orphons, were excluded from the earlier analysis of under 650 of the donors. A cluster of highly shared sequence variants was judged likely to be a technical artifact of the sequencing pipeline. Assigning TCR associations to individual alleles was difficult when HLA alleles, especially DR and DQ, strongly co-occurred. For the cohort, immune exposure information was limited to CMV serostatus. Only TCR beta chains were sequenced in this cohort, and the absence of alpha or paired-chain data limited detectable features. Linkage disequilibrium might explain the correlated functional status among segregating V segments, but an unknown experimental factor could not be excluded. According to a later analysis, parvovirus B19, influenza, CMV and Epstein-Barr virus appeared linked to several top co-occurrence clusters. In a later analysis, HLA-associated TCR beta chains showed more clonal expansion and lower generation probabilities than non-associated chains that were equally common. The authors suggested that the approach could potentially be generalized to other disease states and immunological phenotypes. An association between a missense DCLRE1C variant and V-gene and J-gene trimming of TCR beta chains was found in a later genetic analysis and replicated in an independent cohort. Sequencing depth was assumed to be roughly uniform across donors in the presence/absence analyses, though that assumption may not hold. Specific HLA alleles were associated with 15,000 to 20,000 TCR beta sequences at a false discovery rate of 0.05 in a later analysis. Because some donors lacked HLA typing at each locus, the association tests relied only on the typed subset. A later genetic analysis reported fewer N-insertions in productive TCRs among donors in an Asian-associated ancestry cluster than the roughly 700-donor mean. A further reported finding was that TCR beta sequences accurately predicted the HLA-A and HLA-B alleles for most subjects in the first cohort. An earlier analysis of approximately 570 of the donors showed that most TCR beta V segments appeared in productive rearrangements either about 87% or about 30% of the time, which broadly matched IMGT annotations. Most CMV-associated TCR beta chains appeared to be HLA-restricted in a later analysis, and the HLA associations seemed to be driven largely by CMV exposure. Most TCR sequences were seen in very few donors, while some public TCRs were found in many individuals. In vitro tests confirmed that a few of the cytomegalovirus-associated TCR beta chains recognize cytomegalovirus antigens. Some IMGT-functional V segments, including TRBV6-2 and TRBV6-3, could not be distinguished by the 87-base-pair reads and were therefore excluded.

The cohort comprised approximately 700 healthy bone marrow donors. All cohort members were sampled while nominally healthy, although unrecorded immune exposures were likely present. The donor tested CMV seropositive and was one of the 289 seropositive cohort members. A peripheral blood sample was provided by each donor, and peripheral blood mononuclear cells were used for TCR beta sequencing. Genomic DNA extraction from the blood cell samples was performed with the Qiagen DNeasy Blood Extraction Kit. Concerning this clone: Its antigen remains unidentified. No base quality values were provided; no much bigger clone lies one nucleotide off.

The library came from the immunoSEQ multiplex PCR assay. For the multiplex PCR, a mixture combining 60 forward primers for TCR Vbeta segments and 13 reverse primers for TCR Jbeta segments was used. The CDR3 region of rearranged TCR beta genes was amplified from genomic DNA with a multiplex PCR assay. The Illumina HiSeq System was used to sequence the amplified TCR beta libraries as 87-base-pair reads. In the original analysis: A later analysis tallied around 82 million unique TCR beta chains across the 666 repertoires, and roughly 11 million of those chains were shared by two or more donors. A nearest-neighbor algorithm error-corrected the raw reads and collapsed the reads into unique sequences, merging closely related sequences to remove PCR and sequencing errors. CDR3 sequences were aligned to IMGT reference sequences to assign V, D and J gene segments. Each retained sequence needed at least a six-nucleotide match to both a V gene segment and a J gene segment. Rearrangements were classified as productive when the CDR3 lacked stop codons and remained in frame with V and J, and all other rearrangements were classified as non-productive. Following IMGT convention, CDR3 was defined as the stretch from the second conserved V-encoded cysteine to the conserved J-encoded phenylalanine. In an earlier analysis of around 640 of the donors, sequences lacking an unambiguous match to a single V gene segment were excluded. In an earlier analysis of 587 of the donors, V segments were called functional above 56.7% productive rearrangements and were called segregating when the between-donor standard deviation exceeded 5%. A statistical classification framework was developed to diagnose cytomegalovirus status using the catalog of TCR beta chain sequences. In a later analysis, TCR nucleotide sequences were compared against IMGT/GENE-DB human TR gene sequences so that V and J genes could be assigned. In a later analysis, CDR3 sequences and most-parsimonious VDJ recombination scenarios were assigned using the TCRdist pipeline. A later analysis defined each TCR beta chain by its CDR3 amino acid sequence plus V-gene family, and excluded reads lacking a unique V-gene family. In a later analysis, approximately 640 highly shared, low-generation-probability nucleotide sequences were removed to address suspected cross-contamination and a sequencing artifact. In a later analysis, a clonal expansion index for each public chain was calculated from normalized within-repertoire ranks of inferred template counts. In a later analysis, generation probabilities were computed using a VDJ recombination model fitted to out-of-frame rearrangements, and the results were checked against IGoR. A later analysis scored TCR-TCR, TCR-HLA and TCR-CMV co-occurrence with hypergeometric tests, applying a repertoire-size bias correction to TCR pairs. In a later analysis, false discovery rates were estimated by permuting HLA or CMV assignments 20 times. In a later analysis, co-occurring TCRs were grouped with DBSCAN, and TCRdist sequence similarity was added when clustering was performed within HLA-allele-positive subsets. Repertoires with fewer than 30,000 or more than 120,000 public chains, plus five repertoires with anomalous nucleotide sharing, were excluded from co-occurrence clustering. In TCRdb, the immuneACCESS table is reduced to in-frame sequences with V and J assigned. These tables do not hold every clone; where another copy was compared, an unresolved V gene accounts for under half, and the others remain unexplained. That table supplies the V and J calls and clone size; D and trimming were determined from the DNA. Recorded for this sample are around 110,000 clones; about 68% of them occurred a single time. The ten largest clones take up 7.5% to 9.5% of the sample.

CDR1 SGDLS and CDR2 YYNGEE are derived from the germline V gene. Counted from cysteine to phenylalanine, this CDR3 has 12 amino acids. Of the read, only the CDR3 DNA is kept; its 36 bases are in frame from base 1. A distance of 5 bases separates the germline ends of V and J, which lose 3 bases and 2 bases respectively. The chain is assembled from TRBV9 and TRBJ1-1, with the D gene not confidently named. Source material: PBMCs. This TCR came from a woman aged 35 to 49 in good health and CMV-seropositive. The CDR3 reads CASSDSNTEAFF. The DNA is as follows: TGTGCCAGCAGCGACAGTAACACTGAAGCTTTCTTT.